There are a few counts of the clone carrying this T cell receptor (beta chain). Reverse transcription of all isolated RNA meant that expressed TCRB transcripts were sequenced. Measured with immunoSEQ multiplex PCR; TCRdb has only the in-frame clones, and not every one. This table has over 100,000 clones, roughly 43% appearing once. The data were obtained in a study of beta chain features in type 1 diabetes. Germline V gene sequence: CDR1 SGHRS, CDR2 YFSETQ. The CDR3 has 12 residues. V gave up 5 bases and J gave up 10 bases, with 15 bases separating them. The V and J genes are TRBV5-1 and TRBJ1-1; D is perhaps TRBD1 (6 bases). The receptor comes from a woman in her late teens or twenties in good health. Source material: stem cell memory CD4+ T cells from blood. CDR3 coding DNA: TGCGCCAGCAGAGGTGATCTGGGGGCAGCTTTCTTT. Encoded protein: CASRGDLGAAFF.